Sequencing of this T cell receptor beta chain was carried out in a study of blood T cell repertoires in COVID-19 (dated by TCRdb to 2020 to 2021). Regarding the research as a whole: The collaborator samples originated in the United States, Italy and Spain and spanned the acute and convalescent phases of COVID-19. The material from the prospective study consisted of cDNA or gDNA derived from T cells, B-cell-depleted T cells, or PBMCs. The dataset comprised deeply sampled blood TCRbeta repertoires from subjects exposed to, actively infected with, or recovered from COVID-19. The repertoires were released in a freely available public database meant as a resource for research on the immune response to SARS-CoV-2. The samples were drawn from two sources: the first 160 participants of the ongoing ImmuneRACE study, and over 950 subjects contributed by 6 global collaborators. Sample metadata almost always included a de-identified subject ID, COVID-19 status, age in years and sex. Where available, HLA class I and class II types were taken from metadata supplied by the sample provider and were not determined by assay-based typing.

About this clone: This clone's antigen is unknown. Base qualities are not recorded, but no much larger clone differs from it by a single base.

V is pruned by 2 bases and J by 3 bases, leaving 10 bases of the junction without a gene match. From a lookup of the germline V gene (reference sequence), CDR1 and CDR2 are LGHDT and YNNKEL. The CDR3 spans 17 residues, from the cysteine through the phenylalanine. Only the CDR3 DNA stays, 51 bases, in frame from base 1. Participants in the prospective study were enrolled through a virtual design, were aged roughly 18 to 100 years, and lived in about 25 United States geographic areas. In the prospective study, cohorts were assigned on the basis of participant-reported clinical history obtained from a screening survey and a study questionnaire. Exposed participants had been in contact with someone with a PCR-confirmed or clinician-diagnosed COVID-19 case within 2 weeks of study entry. In the prospective study, mobile phlebotomists collected whole blood, serum and a nasopharyngeal or oropharyngeal swab from each participant. Additional blood draws and questionnaires over an approximately 2-month period could optionally be provided by prospective study participants. Before DNA extraction, blood samples from the prospective study were shipped at room temperature or frozen.

TCRbeta CDR3 regions were amplified from genomic DNA by means of the immunoSEQ Assay, a bias-controlled multiplex PCR. Concerning the study's data processing: The number of nucleated cells in each sample was estimated from the amplification of reference gene primers within the assay. Sequence reads were collapsed and filtered to measure the absolute abundance of every unique TCRbeta CDR3 rearrangement. Productive Simpson clonality was computed per sample as the square root of Simpson's diversity index over productive rearrangements. Here the immuneACCESS table is served through TCRdb, limited to in-frame sequences with V and J called. Missing clones are a known gap in these copies; in checked studies unresolved V genes cover under half, and the rest lacks a known reason. The V and J calls and clone size were taken over from that table, and D and trimming were inferred from the DNA. Counted in this sample were fewer than 350,000 clones; about 85% of them appeared once. Over 1.5% of the sample lies in the top ten.

The investigation overall reported the following: The quantity of clinical and demographic metadata differed by source and by participant and was supplied without curation.

This receptor was obtained from a woman aged 25-40 years who had been exposed to COVID-19. Sequenced input: PBMCs or T cells enriched from blood (not recorded which). The sequence links TRBV3-1 (or the pseudogene TRBV3-2) to TRBJ1-1, with 9 central nucleotides matching TRBD1. The bases are TGTGCCAGCAGCCAACTGACAGGGGGTTGGGAGGACACTGAAGCTTTCTTT. This sequence encodes CASSQLTGGWEDTEAFF.